This section outlines one TCR beta chain sequence together with its context. MiXCR, applied by TCRdb to the 5' RACE reads, yields one record per CDR3 protein. The table shows 300,000 to 450,000 distinct CDR3 sequences, with 25% to 35% occurring only once. The data derive from a study of identical twins' blood T cells. This TCR came from a woman aged 18-49 years in good health. What was sequenced was PBMCs.

CDR3 in amino acids: CASSPYSRGYTF. The CDR3 coding sequence is TGTGCCAGCAGCCCCTACAGCCGTGGCTACACCTTC. The chain is built from TRBV7-9 and TRBJ1-2; D remains ambiguous. This CDR3 comprises 12 residues. V was pared by 5 bases and J by 7 bases, with 11 bases between. Germline V CDR1 and CDR2: SEHNR, FQNEAQ (reference sequence).